A selection of T cell receptor beta chains follows, all from one sample in a study of T cells after yellow fever vaccination. TCRdb re-called the 5' RACE reads through MiXCR, storing one row per CDR3 protein. The sample has over 45,000 distinct CDR3 sequences; 5% to 6.5% are singletons. Sequences were derived from PBMCs, either bulk or a sorted T-cell subset (CD4+, CD8+, memory, or dextramer-sorted; not recorded which), sampled on the day of the yellow fever booster vaccination. These receptors all stem from a man between 18 and 35 years old who received the YFV17D yellow fever vaccine. Each CDR3 is given with its conserved first and last residue. The order of the fields is D gene, V gene, J gene, clone size, CDR3 DNA, CDR3 protein. D genes are given only for firm matches. Some rows mark clone size as missing; the rest say once, few, many or name a class of expanded clone.

D: .
V: TRBV11-2
J: TRBJ2-7
size: few
DNA: TGTGCCAGCAGCTTGGGCGGCCCCTACGAGCAGTACTTC
CDR3: CASSLGGPYEQYF

D: .
V: TRBV5-6
J: TRBJ2-2
size: few
DNA: TGTGCCAGCAGCTCGACCGCGTTAATCACCGGGGAGCTGTTTTTT
CDR3: CASSSTALITGELFF

D: .
V: TRBV27
J: TRBJ1-1
size: many
DNA: TGTGCCAGCAGTTTATCGCTCGTGGGGCCTGAAGCTTTCTTT
CDR3: CASSLSLVGPEAFF

D: TRBD2
V: TRBV12-3/TRBV12-4
J: TRBJ2-7
size: many
DNA: TGTGCCAGCAGTTTGCGGGGGGGAACCTACGAGCAGTACTTC
CDR3: CASSLRGGTYEQYF

D: .
V: TRBV12-3/TRBV12-4
J: TRBJ1-5
size: many
DNA: TGTGCCAGCAGTTTTGGCACAAATCAGCCCCAGCATTTT
CDR3: CASSFGTNQPQHF

D: .
V: TRBV5-6
J: TRBJ1-2
size: many
DNA: TGTGCCAGCAGTCCTGGAAGTGACTATGGCTACACCTTC
CDR3: CASSPGSDYGYTF

D: TRBD1
V: TRBV5-4
J: TRBJ2-7
size: .
DNA: TGTGCCAGCAGCCTAGGACAGGGGCGGGAGCAGTACTTC
CDR3: CASSLGQGREQYF

D: TRBD1
V: TRBV5-1
J: TRBJ2-2
size: .
DNA: TGCGCCAGCAGAACAGGGGACACCGGGGAGCTGTTTTTT
CDR3: CASRTGDTGELFF

D: .
V: TRBV9
J: TRBJ2-3
size: few
DNA: TGTGCCAGCAGCCTCGACTCGAACACAGATACGCAGTATTTT
CDR3: CASSLDSNTDTQYF

D: .
V: TRBV6-5
J: TRBJ1-1
size: many
DNA: TGTGCCAGCAGTTACGGGGGGATGGCCACTGAAGCTTTCTTT
CDR3: CASSYGGMATEAFF

D: .
V: TRBV15
J: TRBJ2-5
size: .
DNA: TGTGCCACCATCAGGACGGGGGCAGAGACCCAGTACTTC
CDR3: CATIRTGAETQYF

D: TRBD1
V: TRBV4-1
J: TRBJ2-1
size: .
DNA: TGCGCCAGCAGCCAGCGGGACAGGGGGCTCGATGAGCAGTTCTTC
CDR3: CASSQRDRGLDEQFF

D: .
V: TRBV7-6
J: TRBJ2-7
size: many
DNA: TGTGCCAGCAGCCACCCCGGGGGCTACGAGCAGTACTTC
CDR3: CASSHPGGYEQYF

D: .
V: TRBV6-2/TRBV6-3
J: TRBJ1-1
size: many
DNA: TGTGCCAGCAGTTATGGCGGAGTCGTTACTGAAGCTTTCTTT
CDR3: CASSYGGVVTEAFF

D: TRBD1
V: TRBV7-2
J: TRBJ2-1
size: many
DNA: TGTGCCAGCAGCATTAACAGGGGCGGCAATGAGCAGTTCTTC
CDR3: CASSINRGGNEQFF

D: .
V: TRBV7-9
J: TRBJ2-7
size: few
DNA: TGTGCCAGCAGCTCCGGACTATCTAATAGCGAGCAGTACTTC
CDR3: CASSSGLSNSEQYF

D: .
V: TRBV12-3/TRBV12-4
J: TRBJ2-7
size: few
DNA: TGTGCCAGCACCAAAACAATCTACGAGCAGTACTTC
CDR3: CASTKTIYEQYF

D: .
V: TRBV12-3/TRBV12-4
J: TRBJ2-3
size: .
DNA: TGTGCCAGCAGTTTCTCGGCCGTAGGTAGAGATACGCAGTATTTT
CDR3: CASSFSAVGRDTQYF

D: .
V: TRBV12-3/TRBV12-4
J: TRBJ2-3
size: many
DNA: TGTGCCAGCAGTTTACGGGGCTTCACAGATACGCAGTATTTT
CDR3: CASSLRGFTDTQYF

D: .
V: TRBV6-2/TRBV6-3
J: TRBJ1-1
size: many
DNA: TGTGCCAGCAGCCCCGCCTCTGAAGCTTTCTTT
CDR3: CASSPASEAFF

D: TRBD2
V: TRBV27
J: TRBJ2-1
size: .
DNA: TGTGCCAGCAGTACGCGGACTAGCGGGGCCCTCGGGCAGTTCTTC
CDR3: CASSTRTSGALGQFF

D: TRBD1
V: TRBV20-1
J: TRBJ2-7
size: many
DNA: TGCAGTGCTAGAACAGGGGCTCCGGGATACGAGCAGTACTTC
CDR3: CSARTGAPGYEQYF

D: .
V: TRBV11-2
J: TRBJ1-2
size: many
DNA: TGTGCCAGCAGCTCTAACACCAACCCCAGGGAGGATGGCTACACCTTC
CDR3: CASSSNTNPREDGYTF

D: TRBD1
V: TRBV11-3
J: TRBJ2-5
size: many
DNA: TGTGCCAGCAGCTCACAGGGGAGAGAGACCCAGTACTTC
CDR3: CASSSQGRETQYF

D: TRBD1
V: TRBV5-4
J: TRBJ2-7
size: .
DNA: TGTGCCAGCAGCAAGGGACAGGGGTTCGAGCAGTACTTC
CDR3: CASSKGQGFEQYF

D: .
V: TRBV28
J: TRBJ1-6
size: many
DNA: TGTGCCAGCAGTTTAGGGACGAGTAATTCACCCCTCCACTTT
CDR3: CASSLGTSNSPLHF

D: .
V: TRBV7-6
J: TRBJ1-1
size: many
DNA: TGTGCCAGCAGCTCCTCTCTACGGAACATGAACACTGAAGCTTTCTTT
CDR3: CASSSSLRNMNTEAFF

D: .
V: TRBV15
J: TRBJ1-6
size: .
DNA: TGTGCCACCAGCAGAGGGACAGTGTATTCACCCCTCCACTTT
CDR3: CATSRGTVYSPLHF

D: .
V: TRBV10-3
J: TRBJ1-4
size: many
DNA: TGTGCCATCAGTGACGAAGACTCTAATGAAAAACTGTTTTTT
CDR3: CAISDEDSNEKLFF

D: TRBD1
V: TRBV29-1
J: TRBJ1-1
size: many
DNA: TGCAGCGTTGAGGCGGGACAGGGGGTGAACACTGAAGCTTTCTTT
CDR3: CSVEAGQGVNTEAFF

D: TRBD1
V: TRBV4-3
J: TRBJ1-4
size: .
DNA: TGCGCCAGCAGCCAAGATATCGGGACAGCAAATAATGAAAAACTGTTTTTT
CDR3: CASSQDIGTANNEKLFF

D: TRBD2
V: TRBV11-2
J: TRBJ2-1
size: .
DNA: TGTGCCAGCAGCAGGACTAGCGGGGGGACATACAATGAGCAGTTCTTC
CDR3: CASSRTSGGTYNEQFF

D: TRBD2
V: TRBV12-3/TRBV12-4
J: TRBJ2-1
size: few
DNA: TGTGCCAGCAGTCCGGGACTAGCGGGTCTTAATGAGCAGTTCTTC
CDR3: CASSPGLAGLNEQFF

D: .
V: TRBV5-1
J: TRBJ2-7
size: many
DNA: TGCGCCAGCAGCTTTTTCAGCGGCTCCTACGAGCAGTACTTC
CDR3: CASSFFSGSYEQYF

D: TRBD1
V: TRBV7-8
J: TRBJ1-1
size: few
DNA: TGTGCCAGCAGCTTAGGGGCCGGGACAGGGAACACTGAAGCTTTCTTT
CDR3: CASSLGAGTGNTEAFF

D: TRBD1
V: TRBV4-1
J: TRBJ2-1
size: few
DNA: TGCGCCAGCAGCCAAGAATACAGGGGGCCCCTCCCCTACAATGAGCAGTTCTTC
CDR3: CASSQEYRGPLPYNEQFF

D: .
V: TRBV20-1
J: TRBJ2-7
size: .
DNA: TGCAGTGCTAGACCGACACAGGGGGGGGCCTACGAGCAGTACTTC
CDR3: CSARPTQGGAYEQYF

D: TRBD1
V: TRBV12-3/TRBV12-4
J: TRBJ1-5
size: many
DNA: TGTGCCAGCAGTCCGGACAGGGTCGATCAGCCCCAGCATTTT
CDR3: CASSPDRVDQPQHF

D: .
V: TRBV5-1
J: TRBJ2-3
size: many
DNA: TGCGCCAGCAGCTTGGGGTCAGATACGCAGTATTTT
CDR3: CASSLGSDTQYF

D: .
V: TRBV29-1
J: TRBJ1-3
size: few
DNA: TGCAGCGTTGAAGATCGGGGGAACTCTGGAAACACCATATATTTT
CDR3: CSVEDRGNSGNTIYF

D: .
V: TRBV5-1
J: TRBJ2-1
size: many
DNA: TGCGCCAGCAAAAGTCGGGCCGAACACAATGAGCAGTTCTTC
CDR3: CASKSRAEHNEQFF

D: TRBD2
V: TRBV5-5
J: TRBJ2-5
size: .
DNA: TGTGCCAGCAGCTTGGCCCCGGGGCGGGAGGTCTTAGAGACCCAGTACTTC
CDR3: CASSLAPGREVLETQYF

D: TRBD2
V: TRBV6-1
J: TRBJ2-1
size: .
DNA: TGTGCCAGCAGGAGCGGGGGACCTTGGAATGAGCAGTTCTTC
CDR3: CASRSGGPWNEQFF

D: .
V: TRBV11-2
J: TRBJ2-5
size: few
DNA: TGTGCCAGCAGCTTTTCCCAATCGCGAGAGACCCAGTACTTC
CDR3: CASSFSQSRETQYF

D: .
V: TRBV6-2/TRBV6-3
J: TRBJ2-3
size: many
DNA: TGTGCCAGCACGAAAGGGAAAGTTCCTGACACAGATACGCAGTATTTT
CDR3: CASTKGKVPDTDTQYF

D: TRBD1
V: TRBV6-5
J: TRBJ2-1
size: few
DNA: TGTGCCAGCAGTTACCGGGACAGGGGTCCCTATGAGCAGTTCTTC
CDR3: CASSYRDRGPYEQFF

D: .
V: TRBV20-1
J: TRBJ2-7
size: many
DNA: TGCAGTGCTAGGAGAGCCGGCTCCTACGAGCAGTACTTC
CDR3: CSARRAGSYEQYF

D: .
V: TRBV7-2
J: TRBJ2-5
size: few
DNA: TGTGCCAGCAGCCAGCCCGGAGAGACCCAGTACTTC
CDR3: CASSQPGETQYF

D: .
V: TRBV15
J: TRBJ1-2
size: many
DNA: TGTGCCACCAGCAGGGAACTTGGGGGAAGGGGCTATGGCTACACCTTC
CDR3: CATSRELGGRGYGYTF

D: .
V: TRBV11-1
J: TRBJ1-2
size: .
DNA: TGTGCCAGCAGCTTCGGGCCTCCCTATGGCTACACCTTC
CDR3: CASSFGPPYGYTF

D: .
V: TRBV5-1
J: TRBJ1-4
size: many
DNA: TGCGCCAGCAGAGGGGGGCTAGCTAATGAAAAACTGTTTTTT
CDR3: CASRGGLANEKLFF

D: .
V: TRBV18
J: TRBJ2-1
size: many
DNA: TGTGCCAGCTCACCACAGCCCCACTGGGGGTTCTTC
CDR3: CASSPQPHWGFF

D: TRBD1
V: TRBV6-1
J: TRBJ1-1
size: many
DNA: TGTGCCAGCAGTTTAGGACAGGGGGCTGCAGCTTTCTTT
CDR3: CASSLGQGAAAFF